The 14 T cell receptor beta chains below all came from one sample that was sequenced in a study of blood T cell repertoires in COVID-19. Method: immunoSEQ multiplex PCR; TCRdb's copy keeps in-frame clones and lacks some. The table has 220,000 or so clones, around three quarters seen once; the top ten hold 4.5% to 7%. Source material: peripheral blood. All receptors derive from a woman in her seventies with acute or convalescent COVID-19.

The gene calls are TRBV5-1 and TRBJ2-1; 12 bases align to TRBD2. V shed 5 bases and J 0 bases; nucleotides not matched to a gene: 12. Per the germline V gene, CDR1 is SGHRS and CDR2 is YFSETQ. CDR3 length equals 19 residues. CDR3 nucleotides: TGCGCCAGCAGAGCAGGGACTAGCGGGCGGCCGAGCTCCTACAATGAGCAGTTCTTC. Translating it yields CASRAGTSGRPSSYNEQFF.

The CDR3 is CASTTGTPYEQYF. CDR3 DNA: TGTGCCAGCACCACCGGGACACCCTACGAGCAGTACTTC. V usage is TRBV2 and J usage is TRBJ2-7; TRBD1 might be the D (6 bases). Germline values: CDR1 SNHLY, CDR2 FYNNEI. This CDR3 has 13 residues. V was trimmed by 7 bases and J by 2 bases, leaving 12 bases between them.

The chain links TRBV7-6 to TRBJ2-1, with D maybe TRBD1 (5 bases). Trimming cost V 3 bases and J 5 bases, with 17 bases left between them. Looked up from germline, CDR1 is SGHVS and CDR2 is FNYEAQ. This CDR3 comprises 16 residues. In DNA form, the CDR3 reads TGTGCCAGCAGCTTCGGCCCAGGGCTGTCTAACAATGAGCAGTTCTTC. Its translation is CASSFGPGLSNNEQFF.

This clone appeared a single time. The V call is TRBV3-1 (or the pseudogene TRBV3-2), the J call TRBJ2-7; 10 positions agree with TRBD2. Per the germline V gene, CDR1 is LGHDT and CDR2 is YNNKEL (reference sequence). Trimming at V came to 1 base and at J to 2 bases, leaving 8 bases not matched to a gene. The CDR3 runs 17 residues. CDR3 DNA: TGTGCCAGCAGCCAAGCCACCTCACTAGCGGGACCCTACGAGCAGTACTTC. This encodes CASSQATSLAGPYEQYF.

This clone was seen only a few times. The chain uses TRBV5-4 and TRBJ2-1; 12 bases fit TRBD2. The CDR3 is made up of 16 amino acids. The germline V gene encodes CDR1 SGHNT and CDR2 YYREEE (reference sequence). The junction had 10 bases not matched to a gene; V was cut back by 4 bases and J by 8 bases. This CDR3 reads CASSPQRTSGIYEQFF. For the CDR3, the DNA is TGTGCCAGCAGCCCACAACGGACTAGCGGGATCTATGAGCAGTTCTTC.

CDR3: CASSEQGARKAFF. The CDR3 coding sequence is TGTGCCAGCAGTGAACAGGGGGCTCGAAAAGCTTTCTTT. The chain employs TRBV6-1 and TRBJ1-1; 8 nucleotides match TRBD1. Germline V gives CDR1 MNHNS, CDR2 SASEGT. This CDR3 region has 13 residues. V was pared by 2 bases and J by 9 bases, with 5 bases of the junction left unmatched.

The chain recombines TRBV14 with TRBJ2-1; TRBD1 is a possible D gene (6 bases). V lost 4 bases to trimming and J lost 7 bases, with 17 bases between them. In germline, CDR1 is SGHDN, CDR2 FVKESK. The CDR3 is made up of 15 amino acids. The CDR3 here is CASSPGTRSSNEQFF. CDR3 coding DNA: TGTGCCAGCAGCCCCGGGACACGAAGCTCGAATGAGCAGTTCTTC.

CDR3 DNA sequence: TGTGCCAGCACCTTAAGTTCCAGGGCCGGGGAGCTGTTTTTT. Its translation: CASTLSSRAGELFF. The chain joins TRBV5-5 to TRBJ2-2; D may be TRBD1 (5 bases). The CDR3 loop spans 14 amino acids. The germline CDR1 and CDR2 sequences are SGHKS and YYEKEE (reference sequence). The germline V and J ends were trimmed by 6 bases and 6 bases, with 15 bases remaining between them.

This chain connects TRBV14 to TRBJ2-1; 11 bases line up with TRBD2. V lost 3 bases, J lost 0 bases, and 4 bases stayed unmatched. The CDR3 contains 17 residues. CDR1 is SGHDN and CDR2 is FVKESK in the germline V gene. The CDR3 region is CASSHFSGRASYNEQFF. CDR3 nucleotide sequence: TGTGCCAGCAGCCACTTTAGCGGGAGGGCCTCCTACAATGAGCAGTTCTTC.

J is TRBJ2-3 and V is TRBV19, with D possibly matching TRBD2 (6 bases). The V gene's germline CDR1 is LNHDA and CDR2 SQIVND (reference sequence). This CDR3 contains 13 residues. The germline V and J ends were trimmed by 0 bases and 8 bases, with 9 bases remaining between them. The CDR3 here is CASSIEGSGTQYF. In nucleotides, the CDR3 is TGTGCCAGTAGTATAGAGGGTAGCGGTACGCAGTATTTT.

This sequence joins TRBV10-3 and TRBJ2-3; 10 bases align to TRBD1. The CDR3 covers 13 residues. Germline V gene lookup returns CDR1 ENHRY and CDR2 SYGVKD. V was pared by 6 bases and J by 5 bases, with 2 bases of the junction left unmatched. The CDR3 DNA reads TGTGCCATCAGAGGACAGGGGGTAGATACGCAGTATTTT. The encoded protein is CAIRGQGVDTQYF.

The rearrangement links TRBV5-1 to TRBJ2-6; TRBD1 aligns across 7 bases. Germline values: CDR1 SGHRS, CDR2 YFSETQ. J was trimmed by 3 bases and V by 0 bases; bases with no gene match: 3. The CDR3 spans 16 residues. The CDR3 protein is CASSLDRGFGANVLTF. The CDR3 DNA follows: TGCGCCAGCAGCTTGGACAGGGGTTTTGGGGCCAACGTCCTGACTTTC.

The V and J genes are TRBV27 and TRBJ1-1, with D possibly matching TRBD1 (6 bases). The V gene lost 5 bases and the J gene lost 7 bases, with 14 bases spanning the gap. This CDR3 comprises 13 residues. Germline-derived CDR1 and CDR2 are MNHEY and SMNVEV (reference sequence). The CDR3 region has the DNA TGTGCCAGCAGTACCTCGGACAGCTTTGAAGCTTTCTTT. Translated: CASSTSDSFEAFF.

This clone was detected a few times. The rearrangement joins TRBV15 to TRBJ1-1; D gene ambiguous. Germline CDR1 and CDR2: LNHNV and YYDKDF (reference sequence). Between the trimmed V and J ends, which lost 4 bases and 1 base, there was a span of 7 bases. The CDR3 is 13 residues long. The CDR3 nucleotides read TGTGCCACCAGCATAAGTAGGAACACTGAAGCTTTCTTT. Protein product: CATSISRNTEAFF.